This T cell receptor (beta chain) was sequenced during a study of shared clonotypes between healthy human individuals. Regarding the study as a whole: Naive subsets usually exceeded memory subsets in estimated richness.

Comment on this clone: Its antigen is not identified.

Produced via immunoSEQ multiplex PCR; TCRdb's table is partial and in-frame only. Of approximately 2.5 million clones in the sample, around 90% are singletons; the top ten hold 0.14%. Healthy adults negative for HIV, lacking recent acute infections or vaccinations, served as donors. V was clipped by 7 bases and J by 3 bases, with 20 bases between them. CDR3 length: 15 amino acids. Germline V lookup: CDR1 SGHDT, CDR2 YYEEEE. Sequencing was performed on naive CD4+ T cells sorted from blood. Documented subset: CD45RA+ positively selected. The rearrangement uses TRBV5-6 and TRBJ2-7; tentatively, D is TRBD2 (7 bases). The receptor comes from a man in his late teens or twenties in good health. CDR3 residues: CASYPWGGRNYEQYF. The CDR3 coding sequence is TGTGCCAGCTACCCCTGGGGGGGCAGGAACTACGAGCAGTACTTC. The full variable domain, in which reference TRBV5-6 and TRBJ2-7 provide the parts outside the CDR3, is DAGVTQSPTHLIKTRGQQVTLRCSPKSGHDTVSWYQQALGQGPQFIFQYYEEEERQRGNFPDRFSGHQFPNYSSELNVNALLLGDSALYLCASYPWGGRNYEQYFGPGTRLTVT.